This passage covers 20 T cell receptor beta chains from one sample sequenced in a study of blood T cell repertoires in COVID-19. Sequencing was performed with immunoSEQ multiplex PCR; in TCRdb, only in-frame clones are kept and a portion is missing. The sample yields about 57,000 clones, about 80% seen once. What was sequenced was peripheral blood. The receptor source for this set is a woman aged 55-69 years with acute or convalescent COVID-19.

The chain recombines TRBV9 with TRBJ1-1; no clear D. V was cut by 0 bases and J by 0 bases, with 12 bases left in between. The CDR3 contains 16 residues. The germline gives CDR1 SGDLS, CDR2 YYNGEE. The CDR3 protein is CASSVGGSRMNTEAFF. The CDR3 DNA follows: TGTGCCAGCAGCGTAGGCGGCAGCCGAATGAACACTGAAGCTTTCTTT.

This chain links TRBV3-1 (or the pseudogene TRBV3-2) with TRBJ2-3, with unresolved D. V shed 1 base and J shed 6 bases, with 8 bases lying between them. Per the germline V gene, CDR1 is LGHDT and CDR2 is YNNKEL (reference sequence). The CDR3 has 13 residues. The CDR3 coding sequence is TGTGCCAGCAGCCAAGTCGCGCGTGATACGCAGTATTTT. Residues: CASSQVARDTQYF.

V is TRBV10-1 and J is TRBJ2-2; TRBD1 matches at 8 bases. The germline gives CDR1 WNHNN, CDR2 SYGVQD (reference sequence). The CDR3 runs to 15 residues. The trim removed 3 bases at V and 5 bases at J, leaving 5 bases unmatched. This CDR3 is CASSDPGGSTGELFF. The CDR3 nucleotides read TGCGCCAGCAGTGATCCAGGGGGCTCGACCGGGGAGCTGTTTTTT.

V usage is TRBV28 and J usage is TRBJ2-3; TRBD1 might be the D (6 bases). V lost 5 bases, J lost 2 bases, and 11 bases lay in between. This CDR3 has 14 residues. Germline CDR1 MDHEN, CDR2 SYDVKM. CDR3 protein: CASSTWTATDTQYF. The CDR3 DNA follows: TGTGCCAGCAGTACGTGGACAGCCACAGATACGCAGTATTTT.

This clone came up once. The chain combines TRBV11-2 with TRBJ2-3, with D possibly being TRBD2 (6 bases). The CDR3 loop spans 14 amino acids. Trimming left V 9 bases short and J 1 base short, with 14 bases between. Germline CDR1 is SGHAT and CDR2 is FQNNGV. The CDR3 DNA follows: TGTGCCAGTGCCACTAGCTTTGGCACAGATACGCAGTATTTT. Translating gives CASATSFGTDTQYF.

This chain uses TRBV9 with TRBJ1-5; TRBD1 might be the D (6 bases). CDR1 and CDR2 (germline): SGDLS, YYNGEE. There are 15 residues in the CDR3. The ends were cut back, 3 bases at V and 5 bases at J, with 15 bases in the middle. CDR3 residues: CASSELGGWDQPQHF. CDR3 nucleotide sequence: TGTGCCAGCAGCGAATTAGGGGGTTGGGATCAGCCCCAGCATTTT.

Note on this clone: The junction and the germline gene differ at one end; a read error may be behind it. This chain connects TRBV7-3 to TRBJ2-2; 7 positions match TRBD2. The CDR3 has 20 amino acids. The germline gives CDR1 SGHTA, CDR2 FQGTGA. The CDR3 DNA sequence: TGTGCCAGCAGCATAACTCATAGCGGGCGGACCTCCGCGAACACCGGGGAGCTGTTTTTT. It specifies CASSITHSGRTSANTGELFF.

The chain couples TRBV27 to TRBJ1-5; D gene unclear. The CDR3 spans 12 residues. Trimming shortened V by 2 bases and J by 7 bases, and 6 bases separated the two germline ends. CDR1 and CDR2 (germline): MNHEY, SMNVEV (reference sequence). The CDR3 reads CASSLRGQPQHF. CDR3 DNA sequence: TGTGCCAGCAGTTTAAGAGGGCAGCCCCAGCATTTT.

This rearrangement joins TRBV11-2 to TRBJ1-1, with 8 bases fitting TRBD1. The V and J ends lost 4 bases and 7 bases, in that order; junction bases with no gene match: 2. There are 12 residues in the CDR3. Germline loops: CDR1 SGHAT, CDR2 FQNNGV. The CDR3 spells CASSYDRGEAFF. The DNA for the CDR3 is TGTGCCAGCAGCTACGACAGGGGTGAAGCTTTCTTT. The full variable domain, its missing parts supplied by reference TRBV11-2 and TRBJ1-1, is EAGVAQSPRYKIIEKRQSVAFWCNPISGHATLYWYQQILGQGPKLLIQFQNNGVVDDSQLPKDRFSAERLKGVDSTLKIQPAKLEDSAVYLCASSYDRGEAFFGQGTRLTVV.

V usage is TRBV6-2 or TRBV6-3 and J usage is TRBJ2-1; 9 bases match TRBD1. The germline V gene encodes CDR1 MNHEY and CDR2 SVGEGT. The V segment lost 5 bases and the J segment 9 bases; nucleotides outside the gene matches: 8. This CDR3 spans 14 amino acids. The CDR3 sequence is CASSHRDRDSEQFF. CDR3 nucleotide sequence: TGTGCCAGCAGTCACCGGGACAGGGATAGTGAGCAGTTCTTC.

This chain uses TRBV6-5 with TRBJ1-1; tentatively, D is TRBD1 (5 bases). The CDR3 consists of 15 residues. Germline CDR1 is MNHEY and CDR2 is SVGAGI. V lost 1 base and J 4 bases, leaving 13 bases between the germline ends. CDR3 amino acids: CASSYFQGGGTEAFF. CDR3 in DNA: TGTGCCAGCAGTTACTTCCAGGGAGGTGGCACTGAAGCTTTCTTT.

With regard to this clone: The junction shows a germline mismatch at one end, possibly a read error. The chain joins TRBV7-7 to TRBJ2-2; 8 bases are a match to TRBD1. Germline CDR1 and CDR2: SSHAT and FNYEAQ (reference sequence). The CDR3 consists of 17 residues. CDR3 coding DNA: TGTGCTAGCAGCCTCACGTTGGACAGGGCCGACACCGGGGAGCTGTTTTTT. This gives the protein CASSLTLDRADTGELFF.

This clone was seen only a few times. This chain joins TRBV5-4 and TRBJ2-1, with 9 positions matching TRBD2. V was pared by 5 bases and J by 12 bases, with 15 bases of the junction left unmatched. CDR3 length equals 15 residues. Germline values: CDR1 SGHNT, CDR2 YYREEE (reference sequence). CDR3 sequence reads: CASSPGLAGPQRQFF. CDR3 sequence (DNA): TGTGCCAGCAGTCCCGGGCTAGCGGGGCCCCAGAGGCAGTTCTTC.

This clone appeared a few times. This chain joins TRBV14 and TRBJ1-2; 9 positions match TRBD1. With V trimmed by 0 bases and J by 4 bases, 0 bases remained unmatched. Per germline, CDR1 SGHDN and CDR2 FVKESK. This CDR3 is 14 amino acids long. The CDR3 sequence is CASSQEDRGYGYTF. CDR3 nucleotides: TGTGCCAGCAGCCAAGAGGACAGGGGCTATGGCTACACCTTC.

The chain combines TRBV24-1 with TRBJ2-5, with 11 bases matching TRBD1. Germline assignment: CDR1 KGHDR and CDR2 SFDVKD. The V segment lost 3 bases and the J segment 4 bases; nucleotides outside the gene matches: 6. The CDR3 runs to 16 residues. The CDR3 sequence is CATSDPPGTGGETQYF. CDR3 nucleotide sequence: TGTGCCACCAGTGATCCTCCCGGGACAGGGGGAGAGACCCAGTACTTC.

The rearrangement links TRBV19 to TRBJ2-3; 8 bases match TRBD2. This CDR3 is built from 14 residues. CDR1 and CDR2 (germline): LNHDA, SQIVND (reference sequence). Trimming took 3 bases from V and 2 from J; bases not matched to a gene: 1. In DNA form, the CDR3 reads TGTGCCAGTAGTATTAGCGGGGTCACAGATACGCAGTATTTT. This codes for CASSISGVTDTQYF.

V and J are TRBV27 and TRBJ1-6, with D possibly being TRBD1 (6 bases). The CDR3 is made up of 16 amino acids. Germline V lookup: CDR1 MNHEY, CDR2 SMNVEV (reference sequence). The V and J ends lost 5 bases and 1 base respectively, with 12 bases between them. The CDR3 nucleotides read TGTGCCAGCAGTCCTTACAGGGAATCCTATAATTCACCCCTCCACTTT. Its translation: CASSPYRESYNSPLHF.

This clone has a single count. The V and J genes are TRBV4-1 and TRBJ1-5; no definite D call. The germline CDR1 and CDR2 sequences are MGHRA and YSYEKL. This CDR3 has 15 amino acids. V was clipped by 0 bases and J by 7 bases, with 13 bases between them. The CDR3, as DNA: TGCGCCAGCAGCCAAGACTGGAGCTTAGGACAGCCCCAGCATTTT. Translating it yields CASSQDWSLGQPQHF.

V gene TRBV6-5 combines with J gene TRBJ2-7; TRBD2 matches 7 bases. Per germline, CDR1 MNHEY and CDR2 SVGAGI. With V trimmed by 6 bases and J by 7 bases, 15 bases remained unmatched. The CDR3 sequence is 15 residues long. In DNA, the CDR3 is TGTGCCAGCAGCAGATCGTGGGGCAGCGGGGTGGAGCAGTACTTC. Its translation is CASSRSWGSGVEQYF.

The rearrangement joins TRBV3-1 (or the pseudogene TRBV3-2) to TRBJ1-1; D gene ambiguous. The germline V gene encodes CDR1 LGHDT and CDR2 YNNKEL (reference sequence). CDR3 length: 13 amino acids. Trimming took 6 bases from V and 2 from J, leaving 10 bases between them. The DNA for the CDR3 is TGTGCCAGCAGTTTTTCCTTTAACACTGAAGCTTTCTTT. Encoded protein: CASSFSFNTEAFF.